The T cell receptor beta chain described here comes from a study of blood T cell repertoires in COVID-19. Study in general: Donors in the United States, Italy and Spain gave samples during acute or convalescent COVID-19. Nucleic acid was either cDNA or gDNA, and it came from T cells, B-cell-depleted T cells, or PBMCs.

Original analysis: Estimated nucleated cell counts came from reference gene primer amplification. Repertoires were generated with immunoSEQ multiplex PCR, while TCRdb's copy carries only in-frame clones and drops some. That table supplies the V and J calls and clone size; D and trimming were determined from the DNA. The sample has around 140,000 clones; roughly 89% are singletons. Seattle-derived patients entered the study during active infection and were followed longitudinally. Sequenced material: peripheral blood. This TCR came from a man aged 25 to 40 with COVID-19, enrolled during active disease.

The CDR3 DNA sequence: TGTGCCAGCAGCTTAGCAATCGGGACCGGGGAGCTGTTTTTT. This encodes CASSLAIGTGELFF. This chain connects TRBV7-6 to TRBJ2-2; D call uncertain. Trimming stripped 0 bases from V and 5 bases from J, with 7 bases between. The CDR3 is made up of 14 amino acids. CDR1 and CDR2 (germline): SGHVS, FNYEAQ.